The 12 T cell receptor beta chains below were found in one sample sequenced in a study of blood T cell repertoires in COVID-19. The data were produced by immunoSEQ multiplex PCR, yet TCRdb's version contains in-frame clones alone and is incomplete. The table has roughly 100,000 clones, 85% to 90% seen once; the top ten hold 4% to 5%. The source material was peripheral blood. The receptors were sampled from a man aged 45-65 years with acute or convalescent COVID-19.

The rearrangement uses TRBV18 and TRBJ1-5; TRBD1 aligns across 8 bases. Germline values: CDR1 KGHSH, CDR2 LQKENI. V lost 6 bases to trimming and J lost 3 bases; unmatched junction nucleotides: 7. This CDR3 is 15 amino acids long. The CDR3 protein is CASSRTGMSNQPQHF. The CDR3 nucleotides are TGTGCCAGCTCGAGGACAGGGATGTCCAATCAGCCCCAGCATTTT.

Here the CDR3 reads CASSPLGGNTEAFF. Here the CDR3 DNA reads TGTGCCAGCAGCCCCCTGGGGGGGAACACTGAAGCTTTCTTT. The chain uses TRBV7-2 and TRBJ1-1; tentatively, D is TRBD1 (5 bases). The V end was cut by 5 bases, the J end by 1 base, with 11 bases between. The V gene's germline CDR1 is SGHTA and CDR2 FQGNSA. The CDR3 contains 14 residues. The full variable domain, with the rest looked up from reference TRBV7-2 and TRBJ1-1, is GAGVSQSPSNKVTEKGKDVELRCDPISGHTALYWYRQSLGQGLEFLIYFQGNSAPDKSGLPSDRFSAERTGGSVSTLTIQRTQQEDSAVYLCASSPLGGNTEAFFGQGTRLTVV.

The rearrangement links TRBV10-3 to TRBJ1-2; 7 bases align to TRBD1. CDR3 length: 14 amino acids. V trimming: 0 bases; J trimming: 3 bases; junction bases outside the gene matches: 1. From germline, CDR1 is ENHRY and CDR2 SYGVKD. CDR3: CAISESTGHYGYTF. CDR3 bases: TGTGCCATCAGTGAGTCGACAGGGCACTATGGCTACACCTTC.

To note about this clone: One junction end disagrees with the germline gene, perhaps due to a read error. The V call is TRBV18, the J call TRBJ2-1; D may be TRBD1 (5 bases). The V gene's germline CDR1 is KGHSH and CDR2 LQKENI. The CDR3 runs 13 residues. The CDR3 here is CASSRGEDNEQFF. CDR3 DNA sequence: TGTGCCAGCTCACGAGGTGAGGACAACGAGCAGTTCTTC.

The V call is TRBV5-4, the J call TRBJ2-1; D might be TRBD2 (6 bases). V was cut by 0 bases and J by 1 base, with 8 bases left in between. In germline, CDR1 is SGHNT, CDR2 YYREEE (reference sequence). CDR3 length equals 15 residues. The CDR3 sequence: CASSLAAGSYNEQFF. The CDR3 coding sequence is TGTGCCAGCAGCTTGGCCGCGGGGTCCTACAATGAGCAGTTCTTC.

The CDR3 DNA sequence: TGTGCCACCAGCGGGAGGGCGAGCGGGGAGCTGTTTTTT. Translating it yields CATSGRASGELFF. The chain joins TRBV24-1 to TRBJ2-2; the match to TRBD2 covers 8 bases. Germline V CDR1 and CDR2: KGHDR, SFDVKD. V trimming: 7 bases; J trimming: 7 bases; junction bases outside the gene matches: 4. The CDR3 has 13 amino acids.

CDR3 loop: CASSLAGNQETQYF. CDR3 coding DNA: TGTGCCAGCAGCTTAGCCGGGAACCAAGAGACCCAGTACTTC. This chain connects TRBV7-9 to TRBJ2-5; the D gene is possibly TRBD2 (5 bases). From germline, CDR1 is SEHNR and CDR2 FQNEAQ (reference sequence). The V end lost 0 bases, the J end lost 0 bases, and 5 bases lay between the germline ends. The CDR3 runs to 14 residues.

The gene calls are TRBV5-1 and TRBJ2-5; 9 nucleotides align to TRBD1. With V trimmed by 4 bases and J by 4 bases, 5 bases remained unmatched. Per germline, CDR1 SGHRS and CDR2 YFSETQ. This CDR3 is 14 amino acids long. The CDR3 is CASSRGQGGETQYF. The CDR3 coding sequence is TGCGCCAGCAGCCGGGGACAGGGTGGAGAGACCCAGTACTTC.

V usage is TRBV7-3 and J usage is TRBJ2-1; D uncertain. Trimming removed 5 bases at V and 0 bases at J, with 11 bases between. This CDR3 is 15 amino acids long. Germline lookup yields CDR1 SGHTA and CDR2 FQGTGA. CDR3 sequence: CASSVLSSSYNEQFF. CDR3 sequence (DNA): TGTGCCAGCAGCGTCCTCTCTAGCTCCTACAATGAGCAGTTCTTC.

This CDR3 is CASSLAGAQLEQFF. The CDR3 DNA sequence: TGTGCCAGCAGCCTAGCGGGAGCGCAATTAGAGCAGTTCTTC. V usage is TRBV27 and J usage is TRBJ2-1; 10 bases are a match to TRBD2. CDR3 length: 14 amino acids. V lost 6 bases to trimming and J lost 10 bases; unmatched junction nucleotides: 9. Germline CDR1 MNHEY, CDR2 SMNVEV (reference sequence).

The rearrangement joins TRBV9 to TRBJ1-1; a possible D gene is TRBD1 (6 bases). There are 18 residues in the CDR3. The germline V gene has CDR1 SGDLS and CDR2 YYNGEE. Trimming took off 4 bases at V and 0 bases at J, with 22 bases between the two ends. The CDR3 sequence: CASSRLYQTGPMNTEAFF. The CDR3 coding sequence is TGTGCCAGCAGCCGACTCTACCAGACAGGTCCCATGAACACTGAAGCTTTCTTT.

The chain uses TRBV7-9 and TRBJ2-6; the D gene is possibly TRBD1 (5 bases). Germline loops: CDR1 SEHNR, CDR2 FQNEAQ (reference sequence). Trimming took off 1 base at V and 0 bases at J, with 10 bases between the two ends. There are 17 residues in the CDR3. The CDR3 protein is CASSLGQRYSGANVLTF. Here the CDR3 DNA reads TGTGCCAGCAGCTTAGGACAGAGATACTCTGGGGCCAACGTCCTGACTTTC.